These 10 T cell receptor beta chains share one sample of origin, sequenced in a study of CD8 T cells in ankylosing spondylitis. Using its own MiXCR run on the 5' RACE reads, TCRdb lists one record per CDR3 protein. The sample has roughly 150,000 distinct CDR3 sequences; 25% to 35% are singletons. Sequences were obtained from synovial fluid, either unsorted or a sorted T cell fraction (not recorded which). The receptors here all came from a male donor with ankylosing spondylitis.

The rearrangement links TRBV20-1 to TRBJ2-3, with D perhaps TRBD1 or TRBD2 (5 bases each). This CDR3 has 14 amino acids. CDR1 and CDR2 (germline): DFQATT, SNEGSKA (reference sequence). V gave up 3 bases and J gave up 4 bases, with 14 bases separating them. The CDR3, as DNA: TGCAGTGCTAGCGCAGGGAGAATGTCAGATACGCAGTATTTT. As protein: CSASAGRMSDTQYF.

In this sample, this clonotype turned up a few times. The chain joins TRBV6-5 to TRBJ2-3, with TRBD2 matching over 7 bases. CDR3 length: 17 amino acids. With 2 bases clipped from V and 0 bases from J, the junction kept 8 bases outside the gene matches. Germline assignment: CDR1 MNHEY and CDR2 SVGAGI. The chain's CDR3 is CASSYKSSGSSTDTQYF. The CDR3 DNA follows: TGTGCCAGCAGTTACAAAAGTAGCGGGTCCAGCACAGATACGCAGTATTTT.

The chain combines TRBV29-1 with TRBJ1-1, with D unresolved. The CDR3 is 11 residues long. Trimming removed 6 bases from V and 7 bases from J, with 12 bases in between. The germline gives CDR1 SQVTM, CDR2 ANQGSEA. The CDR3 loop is CSVSIGLEAFF. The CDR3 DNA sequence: TGCAGCGTGTCGATAGGGCTTGAAGCTTTCTTT.

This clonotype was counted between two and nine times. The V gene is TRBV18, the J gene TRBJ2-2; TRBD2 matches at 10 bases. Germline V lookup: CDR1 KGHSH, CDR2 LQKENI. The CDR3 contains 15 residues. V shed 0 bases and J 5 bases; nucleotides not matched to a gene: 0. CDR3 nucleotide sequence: TGTGCCAGCTCACCACCACTAGCGGGGACCGGGGAGCTGTTTTTT. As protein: CASSPPLAGTGELFF.

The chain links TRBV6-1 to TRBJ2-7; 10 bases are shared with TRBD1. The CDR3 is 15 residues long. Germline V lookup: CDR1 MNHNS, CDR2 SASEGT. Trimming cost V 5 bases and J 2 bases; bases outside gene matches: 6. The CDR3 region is CASSPGTGVPYEQYF. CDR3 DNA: TGTGCCAGCAGTCCCGGGACAGGGGTTCCCTACGAGCAGTACTTC.

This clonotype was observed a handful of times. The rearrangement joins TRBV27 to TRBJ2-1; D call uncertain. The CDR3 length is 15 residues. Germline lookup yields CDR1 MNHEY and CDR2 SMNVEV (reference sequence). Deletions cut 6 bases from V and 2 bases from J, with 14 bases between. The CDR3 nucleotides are TGTGCCAGCAGAATGACCCCCTCTACCTACAATGAGCAGTTCTTC. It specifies CASRMTPSTYNEQFF.

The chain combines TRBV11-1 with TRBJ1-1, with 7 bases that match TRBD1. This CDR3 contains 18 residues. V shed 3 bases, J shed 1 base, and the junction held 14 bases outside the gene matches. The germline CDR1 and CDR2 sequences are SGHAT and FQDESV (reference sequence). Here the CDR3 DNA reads TGTGCCAGCAGCTTCGTCGTACCTGAGGGGGCAAGGAACACTGAAGCTTTCTTT. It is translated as CASSFVVPEGARNTEAFF.

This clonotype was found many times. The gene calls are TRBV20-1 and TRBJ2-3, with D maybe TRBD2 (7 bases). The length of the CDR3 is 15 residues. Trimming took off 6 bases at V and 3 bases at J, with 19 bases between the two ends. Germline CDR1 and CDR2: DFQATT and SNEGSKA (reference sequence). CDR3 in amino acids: CSAPEGGGGTDTQYF. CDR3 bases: TGCAGTGCCCCAGAGGGGGGGGGAGGGACAGATACGCAGTATTTT.

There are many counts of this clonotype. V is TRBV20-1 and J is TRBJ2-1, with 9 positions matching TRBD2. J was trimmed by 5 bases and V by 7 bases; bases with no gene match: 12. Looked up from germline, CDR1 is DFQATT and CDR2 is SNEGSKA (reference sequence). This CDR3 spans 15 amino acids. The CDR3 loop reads CSVPSGTSKDNEQFF. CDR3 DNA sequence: TGCAGTGTCCCTAGCGGGACAAGTAAGGACAATGAGCAGTTCTTC.

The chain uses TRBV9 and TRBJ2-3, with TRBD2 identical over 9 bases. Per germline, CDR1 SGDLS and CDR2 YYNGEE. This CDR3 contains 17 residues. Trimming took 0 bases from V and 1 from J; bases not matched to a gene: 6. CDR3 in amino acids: CASSVGTSAIRTDTQYF. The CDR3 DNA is TGTGCCAGCAGCGTAGGGACTAGCGCCATCCGCACAGATACGCAGTATTTT.